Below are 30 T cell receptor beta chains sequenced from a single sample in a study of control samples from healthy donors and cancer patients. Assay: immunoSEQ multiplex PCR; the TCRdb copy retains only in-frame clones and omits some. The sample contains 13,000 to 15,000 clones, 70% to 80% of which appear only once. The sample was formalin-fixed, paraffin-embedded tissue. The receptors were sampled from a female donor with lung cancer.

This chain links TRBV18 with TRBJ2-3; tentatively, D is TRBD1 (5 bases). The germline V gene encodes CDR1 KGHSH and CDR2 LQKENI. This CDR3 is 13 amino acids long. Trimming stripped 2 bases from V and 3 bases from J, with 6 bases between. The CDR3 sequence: CASSPGATDTQYF. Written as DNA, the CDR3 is TGTGCCAGCTCACCAGGGGCAACAGATACGCAGTATTTT. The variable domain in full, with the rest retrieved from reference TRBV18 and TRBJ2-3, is NAGVMQNPRHLVRRRGQEARLRCSPMKGHSHVYWYRQLPEEGLKFMVYLQKENIIDESGMPKERFSAEFPKEGPSILRIQQVVRGDSAAYFCASSPGATDTQYFGPGTRLTVL.

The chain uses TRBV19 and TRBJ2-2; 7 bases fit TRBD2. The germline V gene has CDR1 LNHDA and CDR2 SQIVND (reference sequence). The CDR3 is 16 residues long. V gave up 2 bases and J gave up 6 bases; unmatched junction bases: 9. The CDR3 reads CASSIIGREPAGELFF. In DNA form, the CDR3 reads TGTGCCAGTAGTATAATAGGGCGGGAGCCGGCCGGGGAGCTGTTTTTT.

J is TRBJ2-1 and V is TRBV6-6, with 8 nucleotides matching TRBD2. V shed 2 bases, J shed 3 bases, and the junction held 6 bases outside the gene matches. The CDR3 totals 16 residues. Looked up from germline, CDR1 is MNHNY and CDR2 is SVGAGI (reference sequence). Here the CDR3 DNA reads TGTGCCAGCAGTTACGGTAGCGGGGATTACTACAATGAGCAGTTCTTC. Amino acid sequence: CASSYGSGDYYNEQFF.

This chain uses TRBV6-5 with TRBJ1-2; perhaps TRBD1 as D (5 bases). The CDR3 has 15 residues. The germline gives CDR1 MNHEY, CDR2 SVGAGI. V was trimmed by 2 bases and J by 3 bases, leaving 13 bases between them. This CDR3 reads CASSYAPGSDYGYTF. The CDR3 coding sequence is TGTGCCAGCAGTTACGCGCCAGGGTCGGACTATGGCTACACCTTC.

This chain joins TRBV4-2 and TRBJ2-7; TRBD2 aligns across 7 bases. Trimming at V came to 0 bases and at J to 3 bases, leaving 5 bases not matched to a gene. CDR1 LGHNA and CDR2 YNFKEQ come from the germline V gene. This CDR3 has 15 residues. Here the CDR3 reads CASSQDSGLVYEQYF. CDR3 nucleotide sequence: TGTGCCAGCAGCCAAGATTCTGGACTAGTCTACGAGCAGTACTTC.

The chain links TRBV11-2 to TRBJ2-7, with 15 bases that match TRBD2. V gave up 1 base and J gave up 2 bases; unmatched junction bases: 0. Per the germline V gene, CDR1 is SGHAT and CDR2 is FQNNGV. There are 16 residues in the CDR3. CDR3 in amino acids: CASSLGTSGRAYEQYF. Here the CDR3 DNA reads TGTGCCAGCAGCTTAGGGACTAGCGGGAGGGCCTACGAGCAGTACTTC.

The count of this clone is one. The CDR3 DNA sequence: TGTGCCAGCAGCCAAGTTGTGACAGGGGTCGGCACTGAAGCTTTCTTT. Translating gives CASSQVVTGVGTEAFF. The chain links TRBV14 to TRBJ1-1; TRBD1 agrees at 8 bases. This CDR3 spans 16 amino acids. Trimming at V came to 1 base and at J to 4 bases, leaving 8 bases not matched to a gene. Germline values: CDR1 SGHDN, CDR2 FVKESK. The whole variable domain, filled in from reference TRBV14 and TRBJ1-1, reads EAGVTQFPSHSVIEKGQTVTLRCDPISGHDNLYWYRRVMGKEIKFLLHFVKESKQDESGMPNNRFLAERTGGTYSTLKVQPAELEDSGVYFCASSQVVTGVGTEAFFGQGTRLTVV.

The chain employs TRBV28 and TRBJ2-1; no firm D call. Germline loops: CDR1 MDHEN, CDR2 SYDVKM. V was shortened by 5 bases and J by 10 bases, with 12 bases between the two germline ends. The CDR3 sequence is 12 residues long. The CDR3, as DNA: TGTGCCAGCAGTCCGGAGACTCACGAGCAGTTCTTC. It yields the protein CASSPETHEQFF.

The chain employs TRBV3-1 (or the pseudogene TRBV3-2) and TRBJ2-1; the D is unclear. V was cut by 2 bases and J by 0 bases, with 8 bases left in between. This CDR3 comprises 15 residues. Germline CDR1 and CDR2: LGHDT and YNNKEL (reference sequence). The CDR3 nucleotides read TGTGCCAGCAGCCAATCATCGGGCTCCTACAATGAGCAGTTCTTC. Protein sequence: CASSQSSGSYNEQFF.

The CDR3 loop is CASSQDREKLFF. DNA of the CDR3: TGCGCCAGCAGCCAAGATAGAGAAAAACTGTTTTTT. The chain is built from TRBV4-3 and TRBJ1-4; D is ambiguous. V gave up 0 bases and J gave up 8 bases, with 4 bases separating them. Germline V gene lookup returns CDR1 LGHNA and CDR2 YSLEER. This CDR3 has 12 residues.

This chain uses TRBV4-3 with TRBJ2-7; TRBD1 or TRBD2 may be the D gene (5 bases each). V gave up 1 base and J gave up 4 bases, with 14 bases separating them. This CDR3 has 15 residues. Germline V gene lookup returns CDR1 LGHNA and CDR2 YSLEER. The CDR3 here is CASSQARGFGYEQYF. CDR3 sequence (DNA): TGCGCCAGCAGCCAAGCTCGGGGCTTCGGGTACGAGCAGTACTTC.

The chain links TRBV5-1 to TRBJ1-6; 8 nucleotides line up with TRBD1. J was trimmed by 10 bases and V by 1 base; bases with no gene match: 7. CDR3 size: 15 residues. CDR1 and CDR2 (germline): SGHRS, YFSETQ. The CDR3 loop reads CASSLKGQGGSPLHF. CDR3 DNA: TGCGCCAGCAGCTTGAAAGGACAGGGAGGGTCACCCCTCCACTTT. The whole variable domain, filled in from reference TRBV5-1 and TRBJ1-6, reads KAGVTQTPRYLIKTRGQQVTLSCSPISGHRSVSWYQQTPGQGLQFLFEYFSETQRNKGNFPGRFSGRQFSNSRSEMNVSTLELGDSALYLCASSLKGQGGSPLHFGNGTRLTVT.

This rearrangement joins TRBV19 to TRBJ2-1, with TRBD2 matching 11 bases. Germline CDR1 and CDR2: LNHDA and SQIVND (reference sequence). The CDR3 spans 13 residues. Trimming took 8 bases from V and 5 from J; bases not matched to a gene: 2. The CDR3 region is CASGTSGNNEQFF. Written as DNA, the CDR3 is TGTGCCAGTGGGACTAGCGGAAACAATGAGCAGTTCTTC.

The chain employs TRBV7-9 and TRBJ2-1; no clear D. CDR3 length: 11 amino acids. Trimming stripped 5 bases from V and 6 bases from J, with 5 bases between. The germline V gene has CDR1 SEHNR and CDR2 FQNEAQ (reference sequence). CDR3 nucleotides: TGTGCCAGCAGCATTATCAATGAGCAGTTCTTC. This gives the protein CASSIINEQFF.

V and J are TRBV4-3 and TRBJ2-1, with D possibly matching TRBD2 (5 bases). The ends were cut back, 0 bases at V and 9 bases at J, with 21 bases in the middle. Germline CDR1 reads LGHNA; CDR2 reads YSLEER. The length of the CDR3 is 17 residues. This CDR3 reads CASSQESPGVDRFEQFF. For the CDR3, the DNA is TGCGCCAGCAGCCAAGAATCCCCCGGGGTTGATCGTTTTGAGCAGTTCTTC.

In DNA form, the CDR3 reads TGTGCCAGCAGGTCTAGCACTCACAATGAGCAGTTCTTC. Protein sequence: CASRSSTHNEQFF. This chain joins TRBV4-2 and TRBJ2-1; D might be TRBD2 (5 bases). The germline gives CDR1 LGHNA, CDR2 YNFKEQ. The V and J ends lost 6 bases and 5 bases respectively, with 11 bases between them. The CDR3 is made up of 13 amino acids.

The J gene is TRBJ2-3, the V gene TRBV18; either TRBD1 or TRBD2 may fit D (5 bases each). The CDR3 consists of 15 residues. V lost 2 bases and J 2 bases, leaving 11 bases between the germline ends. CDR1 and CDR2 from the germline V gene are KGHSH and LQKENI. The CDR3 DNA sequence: TGTGCCAGCTCACCAATCGGGACCCCCACAGATACGCAGTATTTT. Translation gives CASSPIGTPTDTQYF.

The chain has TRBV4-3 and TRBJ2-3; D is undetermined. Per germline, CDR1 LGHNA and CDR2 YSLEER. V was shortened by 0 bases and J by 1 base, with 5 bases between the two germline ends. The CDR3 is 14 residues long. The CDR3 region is CASSQERGTDTQYF. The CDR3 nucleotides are TGCGCCAGCAGCCAAGAACGTGGCACAGATACGCAGTATTTT.

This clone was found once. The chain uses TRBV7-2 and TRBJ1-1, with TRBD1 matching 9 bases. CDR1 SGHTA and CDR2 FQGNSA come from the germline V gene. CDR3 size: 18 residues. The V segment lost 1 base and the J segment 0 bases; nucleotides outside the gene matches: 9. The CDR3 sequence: CASSLVGTGGMMNTEAFF. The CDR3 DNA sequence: TGTGCCAGCAGCTTAGTAGGAACAGGGGGCATGATGAACACTGAAGCTTTCTTT.

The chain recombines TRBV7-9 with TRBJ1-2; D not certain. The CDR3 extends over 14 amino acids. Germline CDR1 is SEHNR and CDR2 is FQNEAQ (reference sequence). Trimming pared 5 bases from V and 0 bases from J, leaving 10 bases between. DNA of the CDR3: TGTGCCAGCAGCCACGAGGTAGCTAACTATGGCTACACCTTC. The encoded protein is CASSHEVANYGYTF. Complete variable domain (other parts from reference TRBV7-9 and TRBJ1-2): DTGVSQNPRHKITKRGQNVTFRCDPISEHNRLYWYRQTLGQGPEFLTYFQNEAQLEKSRLLSDRFSAERPKGSFSTLEIQRTEQGDSAMYLCASSHEVANYGYTFGSGTRLTVV.

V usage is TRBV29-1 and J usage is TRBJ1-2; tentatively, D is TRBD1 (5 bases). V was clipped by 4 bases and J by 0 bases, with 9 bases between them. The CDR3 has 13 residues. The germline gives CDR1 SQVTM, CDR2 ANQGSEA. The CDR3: CSVGQGPNYGYTF. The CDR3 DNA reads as TGCAGCGTTGGGCAGGGACCTAACTATGGCTACACCTTC. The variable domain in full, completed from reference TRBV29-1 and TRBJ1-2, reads SAVISQKPSRDICQRGTSLTIQCQVDSQVTMMFWYRQQPGQSLTLIATANQGSEATYESGFVIDKFPISRPNLTFSTLTVSNMSPEDSSIYLCSVGQGPNYGYTFGSGTRLTVV.

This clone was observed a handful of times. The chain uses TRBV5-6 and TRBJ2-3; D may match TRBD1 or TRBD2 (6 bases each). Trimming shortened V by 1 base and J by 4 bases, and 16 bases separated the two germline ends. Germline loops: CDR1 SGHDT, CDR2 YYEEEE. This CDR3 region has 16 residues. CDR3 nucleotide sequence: TGTGCCAGCAGCTTGTATGGGGGGCGGCTCGCAGATACGCAGTATTTT. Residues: CASSLYGGRLADTQYF. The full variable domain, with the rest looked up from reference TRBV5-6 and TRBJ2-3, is DAGVTQSPTHLIKTRGQQVTLRCSPKSGHDTVSWYQQALGQGPQFIFQYYEEEERQRGNFPDRFSGHQFPNYSSELNVNALLLGDSALYLCASSLYGGRLADTQYFGPGTRLTVL.

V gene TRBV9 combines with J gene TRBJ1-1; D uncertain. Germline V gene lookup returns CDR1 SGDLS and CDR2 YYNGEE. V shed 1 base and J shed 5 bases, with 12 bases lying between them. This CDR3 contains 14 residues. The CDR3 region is CASSVKISGTEAFF. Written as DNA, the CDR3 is TGTGCCAGCAGCGTAAAGATTTCTGGGACTGAAGCTTTCTTT.

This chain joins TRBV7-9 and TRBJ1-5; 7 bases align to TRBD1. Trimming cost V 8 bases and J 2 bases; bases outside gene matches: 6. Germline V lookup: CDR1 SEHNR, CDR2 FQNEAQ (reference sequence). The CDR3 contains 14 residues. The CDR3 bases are TGTGCCAGCGCAGGACAGGCAGGCAATCAGCCCCAGCATTTT. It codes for CASAGQAGNQPQHF.

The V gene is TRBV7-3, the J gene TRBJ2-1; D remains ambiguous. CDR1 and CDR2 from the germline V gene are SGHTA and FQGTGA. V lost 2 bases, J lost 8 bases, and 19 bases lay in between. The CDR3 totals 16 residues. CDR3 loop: CASSLSWTSRKDEQFF. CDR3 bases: TGTGCCAGCAGCTTATCCTGGACGTCCCGTAAGGATGAGCAGTTCTTC.

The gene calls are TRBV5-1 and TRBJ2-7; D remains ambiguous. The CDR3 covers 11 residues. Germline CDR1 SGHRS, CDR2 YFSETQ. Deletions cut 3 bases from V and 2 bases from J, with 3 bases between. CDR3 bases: TGCGCCAGCAGCTCCCCCTACGAGCAGTACTTC. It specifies CASSSPYEQYF. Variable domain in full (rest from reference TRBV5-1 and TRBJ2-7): KAGVTQTPRYLIKTRGQQVTLSCSPISGHRSVSWYQQTPGQGLQFLFEYFSETQRNKGNFPGRFSGRQFSNSRSEMNVSTLELGDSALYLCASSSPYEQYFGPGTRLTVT.

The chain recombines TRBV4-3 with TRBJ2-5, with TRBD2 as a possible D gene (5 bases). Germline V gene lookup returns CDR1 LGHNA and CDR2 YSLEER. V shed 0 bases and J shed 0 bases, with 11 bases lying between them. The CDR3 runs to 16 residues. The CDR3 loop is CASSQDPSGNQETQYF. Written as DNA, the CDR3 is TGCGCCAGCAGCCAAGATCCGAGCGGAAACCAAGAGACCCAGTACTTC.

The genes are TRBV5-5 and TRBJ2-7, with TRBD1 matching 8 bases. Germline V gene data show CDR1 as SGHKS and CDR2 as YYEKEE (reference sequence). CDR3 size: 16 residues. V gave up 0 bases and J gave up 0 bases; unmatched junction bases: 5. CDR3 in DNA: TGTGCCAGCAGCTTGGTTCAGGGGGCCATCTCCTACGAGCAGTACTTC. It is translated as CASSLVQGAISYEQYF.

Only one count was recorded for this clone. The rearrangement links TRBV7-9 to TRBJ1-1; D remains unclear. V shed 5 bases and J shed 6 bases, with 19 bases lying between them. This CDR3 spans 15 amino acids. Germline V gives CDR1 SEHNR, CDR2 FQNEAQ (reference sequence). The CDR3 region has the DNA TGTGCCAGCAGCGACCTCTTTTTGGCGGAGGCTGAAGCTTTCTTT. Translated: CASSDLFLAEAEAFF.

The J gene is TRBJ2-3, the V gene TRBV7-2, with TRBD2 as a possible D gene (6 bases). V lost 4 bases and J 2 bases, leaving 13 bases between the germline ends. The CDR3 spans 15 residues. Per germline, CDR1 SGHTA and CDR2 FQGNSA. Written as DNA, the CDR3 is TGTGCCAGCAGCTCGATCGGGGGATACACAGATACGCAGTATTTT. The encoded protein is CASSSIGGYTDTQYF.